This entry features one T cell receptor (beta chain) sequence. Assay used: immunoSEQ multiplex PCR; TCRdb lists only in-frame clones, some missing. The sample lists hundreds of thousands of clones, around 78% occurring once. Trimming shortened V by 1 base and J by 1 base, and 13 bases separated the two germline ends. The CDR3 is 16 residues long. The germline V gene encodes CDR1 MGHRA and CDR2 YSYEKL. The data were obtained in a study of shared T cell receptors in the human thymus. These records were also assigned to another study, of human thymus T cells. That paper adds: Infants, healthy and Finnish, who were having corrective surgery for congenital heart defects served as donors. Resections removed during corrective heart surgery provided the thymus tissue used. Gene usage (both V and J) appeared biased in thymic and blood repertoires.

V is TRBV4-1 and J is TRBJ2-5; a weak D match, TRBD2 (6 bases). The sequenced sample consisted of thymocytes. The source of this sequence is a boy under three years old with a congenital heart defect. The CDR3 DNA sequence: TGCGCCAGCAGCCAAGGGGATAGCGGAGCCCAAGAGACCCAGTACTTC. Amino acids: CASSQGDSGAQETQYF.